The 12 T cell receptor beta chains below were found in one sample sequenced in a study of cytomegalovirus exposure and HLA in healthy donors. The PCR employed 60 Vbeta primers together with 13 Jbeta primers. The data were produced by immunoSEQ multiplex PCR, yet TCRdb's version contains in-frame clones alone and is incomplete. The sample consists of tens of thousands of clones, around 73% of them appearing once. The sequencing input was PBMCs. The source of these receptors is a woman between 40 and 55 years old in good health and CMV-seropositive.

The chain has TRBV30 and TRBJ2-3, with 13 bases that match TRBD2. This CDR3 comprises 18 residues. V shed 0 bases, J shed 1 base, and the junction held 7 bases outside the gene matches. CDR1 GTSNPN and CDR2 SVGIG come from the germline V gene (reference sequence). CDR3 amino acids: CAWSVQVGTSGGTDTQYF. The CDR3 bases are TGTGCCTGGAGTGTACAGGTGGGGACTAGCGGGGGCACAGATACGCAGTATTTT.

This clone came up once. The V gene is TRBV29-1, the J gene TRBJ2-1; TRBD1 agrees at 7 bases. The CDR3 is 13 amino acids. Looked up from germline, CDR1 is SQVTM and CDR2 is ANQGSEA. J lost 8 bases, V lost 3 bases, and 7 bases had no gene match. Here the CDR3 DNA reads TGCAGCGTTGATAGACAGGGATGGGATGAGCAGTTCTTC. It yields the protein CSVDRQGWDEQFF.

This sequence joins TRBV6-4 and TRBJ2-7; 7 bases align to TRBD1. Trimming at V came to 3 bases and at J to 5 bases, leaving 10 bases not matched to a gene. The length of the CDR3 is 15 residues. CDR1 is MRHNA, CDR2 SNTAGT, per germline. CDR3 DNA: TGTGCCAGCAGTGAAGGTCGGGACAGCGGAGACGAGCAGTACTTC. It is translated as CASSEGRDSGDEQYF.

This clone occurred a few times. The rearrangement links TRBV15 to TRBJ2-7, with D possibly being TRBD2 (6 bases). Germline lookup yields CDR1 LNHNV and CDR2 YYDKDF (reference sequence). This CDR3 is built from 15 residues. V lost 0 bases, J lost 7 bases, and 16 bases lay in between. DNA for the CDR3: TGTGCCACCAGCAGAGATCGGGCCGGGGGAAGGGAGCAGTACTTC. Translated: CATSRDRAGGREQYF. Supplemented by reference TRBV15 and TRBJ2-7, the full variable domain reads DAMVIQNPRYQVTQFGKPVTLSCSQTLNHNVMYWYQQKSSQAPKLLFHYYDKDFNNEADTPDNFQSRRPNTSFCFLDIRSPGLGDTAMYLCATSRDRAGGREQYFGPGTRLTVT.

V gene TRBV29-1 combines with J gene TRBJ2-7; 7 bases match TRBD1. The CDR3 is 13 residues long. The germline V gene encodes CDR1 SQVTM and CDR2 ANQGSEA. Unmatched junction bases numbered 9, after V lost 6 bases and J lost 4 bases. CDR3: CSVRTGAIYEQYF. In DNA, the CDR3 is TGCAGCGTGAGGACAGGTGCTATATACGAGCAGTACTTC.

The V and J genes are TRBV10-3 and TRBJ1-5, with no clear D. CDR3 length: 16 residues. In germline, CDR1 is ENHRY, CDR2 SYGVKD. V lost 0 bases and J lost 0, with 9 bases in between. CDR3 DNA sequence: TGTGCCATCAGTGAGTCGTCAGGTATTAGCAATCAGCCCCAGCATTTT. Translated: CAISESSGISNQPQHF.

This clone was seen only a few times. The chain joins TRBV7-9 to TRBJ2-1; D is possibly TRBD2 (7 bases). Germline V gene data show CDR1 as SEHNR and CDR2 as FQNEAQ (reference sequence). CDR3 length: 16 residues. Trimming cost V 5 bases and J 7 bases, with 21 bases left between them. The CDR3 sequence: CASSPWGGALQNEQFF. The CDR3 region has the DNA TGTGCCAGCAGCCCTTGGGGGGGGGCATTACAGAATGAGCAGTTCTTC.

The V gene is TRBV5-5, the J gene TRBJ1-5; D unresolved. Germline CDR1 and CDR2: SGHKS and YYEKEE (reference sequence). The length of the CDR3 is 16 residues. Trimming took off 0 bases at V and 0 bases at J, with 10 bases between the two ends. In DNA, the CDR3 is TGTGCCAGCAGCTTGGGACAAATTTATAGCAATCAGCCCCAGCATTTT. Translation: CASSLGQIYSNQPQHF.

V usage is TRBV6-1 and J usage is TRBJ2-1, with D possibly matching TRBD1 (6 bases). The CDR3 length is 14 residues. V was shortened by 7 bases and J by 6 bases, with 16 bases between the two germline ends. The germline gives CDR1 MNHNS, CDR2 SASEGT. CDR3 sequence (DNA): TGTGCCAGCACGGACCAGGGGTTAGTCAATGAGCAGTTCTTC. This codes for CASTDQGLVNEQFF.

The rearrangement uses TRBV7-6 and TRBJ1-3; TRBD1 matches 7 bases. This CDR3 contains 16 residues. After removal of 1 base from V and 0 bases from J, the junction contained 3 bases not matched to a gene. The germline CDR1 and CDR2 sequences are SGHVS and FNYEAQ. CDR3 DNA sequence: TGTGCCAGCAGCTTAGGGACAGGTTACTCTGGAAACACCATATATTTT. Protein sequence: CASSLGTGYSGNTIYF.

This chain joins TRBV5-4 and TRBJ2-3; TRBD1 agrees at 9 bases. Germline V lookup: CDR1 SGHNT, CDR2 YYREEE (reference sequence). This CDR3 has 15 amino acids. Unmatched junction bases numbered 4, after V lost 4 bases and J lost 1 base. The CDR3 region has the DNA TGTGCCAGCAGCGGCCGGGACAGGGGCACAGATACGCAGTATTTT. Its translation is CASSGRDRGTDTQYF.

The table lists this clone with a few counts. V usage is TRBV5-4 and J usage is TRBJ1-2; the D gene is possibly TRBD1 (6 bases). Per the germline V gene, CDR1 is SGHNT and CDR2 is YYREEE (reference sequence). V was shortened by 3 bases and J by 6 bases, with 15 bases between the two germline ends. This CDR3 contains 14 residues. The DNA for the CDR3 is TGTGCCAGCAGCTCCGGTCTGGGGGCCGATGGCTACACCTTC. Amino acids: CASSSGLGADGYTF.